This T cell receptor beta chain came from a study of tumor and adjacent non-tumor tissue in lung cancer. Study details: Aged about 30 to 76 years, patients included roughly ten men and about 5 women with stage I to III disease.

This CDR3 has 13 residues. CDR1 DFQATT and CDR2 SNEGSKA come from the germline V gene (reference sequence). This sample's RNA came from whole unsorted tissue. Study-wide findings and caveats: Higher tumor TCR diversity was associated with shorter survival. Top 100 clones took a larger repertoire share in normal lung.

The library came from three nested PCR rounds adapted from ARM-PCR protocols. MiXCR, run by TCRdb on the multiplex PCR reads, gives a single entry per CDR3 protein. This sample has over 110,000 distinct CDR3 sequences; approximately 64% occur once, and the top ten carry over 15%. This clonotype was recorded only once. As yet, its antigen is unknown. Sequence at one end of the junction differs from germline and may be a read error. The specimen sequenced was lung tumor tissue. The chain recombines TRBV20-1 with TRBJ1-1; D is ambiguous. The clonotype was recovered from a man in his 60s with small cell lung cancer. In DNA form, the CDR3 reads TGCAGTGCTAGTAGAAAGGGAGTCTCTGAAACTTTCTTT. This codes for CSASRKGVSETFF.